A selection of T cell receptor beta chains follows, all from one sample in a study of blood T cell repertoires in COVID-19. The method was immunoSEQ multiplex PCR; TCRdb's version includes in-frame clones alone and lacks a portion of them. The sample carries about 290,000 clones, 85% to 90% recorded once. The sample consisted of peripheral blood. The receptors come from a woman aged 30 to 39 with COVID-19, enrolled during active disease. CDR3s include the opening cysteine and the closing phenylalanine or tryptophan. D genes are given only for firm matches. Expanded clones are given a class, and other clones once, few, many or no size at all.

D	size	J	V	DNA	CDR3
TRBD2	.	TRBJ2-1	TRBV6-5	TGTGCCAGCAGTCCTGGACTAGCGGGGGCTAATGAGCAGTTCTTC	CASSPGLAGANEQFF
.	.	TRBJ1-2	TRBV7-9	TGTGCCAGCAGCTTAGGGGCCCAAGCCTATGGCTACACCTTC	CASSLGAQAYGYTF
.	.	TRBJ1-1	TRBV19	TGTGCCAGTAGTACAGACGGACTAGCCCAGGAAGCTTTCTTT	CASSTDGLAQEAFF
.	.	TRBJ1-5	TRBV19	TGTGCCAGTAGTAAGACAGATCAGCCCCAGCATTTT	CASSKTDQPQHF
TRBD1	.	TRBJ1-2	TRBV12-5	TGTGCTAGTGGTTTGGACAGGGGTTACGGGGGCTACACCTTC	CASGLDRGYGGYTF
.	.	TRBJ2-3	TRBV25-1	TGTGCCAGCAGTGAATGGGGGGATAGCACAGATACGCAGTATTTT	CASSEWGDSTDTQYF
TRBD2	.	TRBJ2-1	TRBV7-9	TGTGCCAGCAGCTCAACTAGCGGGGCTTCCTACAATGAGCAGTTCTTC	CASSSTSGASYNEQFF
TRBD1	.	TRBJ1-2	TRBV29-1	TGCAGCGTTGCGACAGGGGGTGGCTACACCTTC	CSVATGGGYTF
TRBD1	.	TRBJ2-7	TRBV5-6	TGTGCCAGCAGCTTGGGGACAGGCCTATTCGGGCAGTACTTC	CASSLGTGLFGQYF
.	.	TRBJ1-1	TRBV6-6	TGTGCCAGCAGTTACGAGAAGTTCGAAGCTTTCTTT	CASSYEKFEAFF
.	once	TRBJ2-7	TRBV5-5	TGTGCCAGCAGCTTTACGCCGGGACTGCCATCCTACGAGCAGTACTTC	CASSFTPGLPSYEQYF
.	.	TRBJ1-1	TRBV10-2	TGCGCCAGCAGAGTAGGGACAGAAGCTTTCTTT	CASRVGTEAFF
.	few	TRBJ2-6	TRBV6-1	TGTGCCAGCAGTGAAGACGCCGGCTCTGGGGCCAACGTCCTGACTTTC	CASSEDAGSGANVLTF
.	.	TRBJ2-1	TRBV6-5	TGTGCCAGCAGTTATTCCGGGGGGCGGGTTAATGAGCAGTTCTTC	CASSYSGGRVNEQFF
TRBD2	.	TRBJ2-7	TRBV4-1	TGCGCCAGCAGCCCGGGACTACGCTTTTACGAGCAGTACTTC	CASSPGLRFYEQYF
TRBD2	.	TRBJ2-7	TRBV27	TGTGCCAGCAGTTGGGGCGGGGGAGAGTGGGAGCAGTACTTC	CASSWGGGEWEQYF
.	.	TRBJ1-4	TRBV2	TGTGCCAGCAAATACAGGTTGGACGAAAAACTGTTTTTT	CASKYRLDEKLFF
TRBD2	.	TRBJ2-2	TRBV7-6	TGTGCCAGCAGCCCCCGGGGAGGGTCCACCGGGGAGCTGTTTTTT	CASSPRGGSTGELFF
.	.	TRBJ2-5	TRBV27	TGTGCCAGCTACGGGAACGCTGCTGGAGTCGAGACCCAGTACTTC	CASYGNAAGVETQYF
.	.	TRBJ1-4	TRBV7-9	TGTGCCAGCAACTATTTTCGCGAAAAACTGTTTTTT	CASNYFREKLFF
.	.	TRBJ2-7	TRBV7-9	TGTGCCAGCAGCTTAGGGAGGGAGCAGTACTTC	CASSLGREQYF
.	.	TRBJ1-5	TRBV21-1	TGTGCCAGCAGCATGGGACAGGCCCAAGGGGGTCAGCCCCAGCATTTT	CASSMGQAQGGQPQHF
TRBD2	many	TRBJ2-1	TRBV2	TGTGCCAGCAGGGCTGGGACTAGCCGCCACAATGAGCAGTTCTTC	CASRAGTSRHNEQFF
.	.	TRBJ1-2	TRBV7-2	TGTGCCAGCAGAAGAGGAAATTCGTATGGCTACACCTTC	CASRRGNSYGYTF
.	.	TRBJ1-1	TRBV4-1	TGCGCCAGCAGCCAAGATATCGGACTCTCAGACACTGAAGCTTTCTTT	CASSQDIGLSDTEAFF
TRBD1	.	TRBJ2-7	TRBV6-2/TRBV6-3	TGTGCCAGCAGTTCCAAACTACAGGGGTGGATTTGGTACGAGCAGTACTTC	CASSSKLQGWIWYEQYF
TRBD1	.	TRBJ2-1	TRBV5-1	TGCGCCAGCAGCCCACGGACAGGGGCCTACAATGAGCAGTTCTTC	CASSPRTGAYNEQFF
.	.	TRBJ1-1	TRBV23-1	TGCGCCAGCAGTCAACGGGAACCGGGAGCTTTCTTT	CASSQREPGAFF
.	.	TRBJ1-6	TRBV10-3	TGTGCCATCAGTGAGTCCTTAGGATCTGGCGGGGACCCGGGGGATAATTCACCCCTCCACTTT	CAISESLGSGGDPGDNSPLHF
TRBD1	.	TRBJ2-3	TRBV27	TGTGCCAGCGGTGGACAGGCGGAATACACAGATACGCAGTATTTT	CASGGQAEYTDTQYF